This T cell receptor (beta chain) was identified during a study of radiation and T cells in renal cell carcinoma. Trimming cost V 4 bases and J 12 bases, with 18 bases left between them. Germline V gives CDR1 SGHTA, CDR2 FQGNSA. There are 14 residues in the CDR3. Sequencing used immunoSEQ multiplex PCR; TCRdb keeps in-frame clones, though not all of them. The top ten clones hold approximately 7.8% of a sample with over 90,000 clones, approximately 80% of them seen once. Time point specified: blood 4 weeks post-SBRT, at nephrectomy. Documented treatment: 15 Gy SBRT to primary tumor, nephrectomy 4 weeks later. Nephrectomy followed 15 Gy stereotactic body radiation by 4 weeks. Clear cell pathology was present in this patient's renal cell carcinoma. To note about this clone: Its antigen is not known.

General study results and limits: No pretreatment tumor biopsies were available for baseline clonotypes. In blood, top tumor clones expanded by 2 weeks, shrinking by 4.

The sequence came from a man aged 55 to 70 with renal cell carcinoma. The sample was blood, taken from a patient whose treatment included radiotherapy and nephrectomy. This chain links TRBV7-2 with TRBJ1-4, with TRBD1 as a possible D gene (5 bases). This chain's CDR3 is CASSSRDPKEELFF. Here the CDR3 DNA reads TGTGCCAGCAGCTCCCGGGACCCCAAGGAGGAACTGTTTTTT.